The present TCR beta chain was sequenced within a study of T cell responses to AZD1222 COVID-19 vaccine. Study-level results: The study reported that nearly half of spike-specific TCRs target unmutated variant regions. Baseline antibody screening turned up just six seropositive AZD1222 recipients. Receipt of two AZD1222 doses was followed by a rise in Spike-specific TCR breadth and depth. In a largely white British group with more females than males, clonal diversity was possibly underestimated.

Points on this clone: As yet, its antigen is unknown.

The table came from immunoSEQ multiplex PCR; TCRdb's copy has only in-frame clones and leaves some out. The sample has around 97,000 clones, 88% seen once; the top ten hold around 20%. This TCR was sampled from an adult in good health. The source material was peripheral blood, sampled on day 0 of AZD1222 vaccination.

The DNA for the CDR3 is TGTGCCAGCAGTGAAATGACGGGCTTACATGAGTCTTTCTTT. It codes for CASSEMTGLHESFF. The V call is TRBV6-1, the J call TRBJ1-1; no reliable D call. The V gene's germline CDR1 is MNHNS and CDR2 SASEGT. V lost 2 bases and J 12 bases, leaving 19 bases between the germline ends. CDR3 size: 14 residues.